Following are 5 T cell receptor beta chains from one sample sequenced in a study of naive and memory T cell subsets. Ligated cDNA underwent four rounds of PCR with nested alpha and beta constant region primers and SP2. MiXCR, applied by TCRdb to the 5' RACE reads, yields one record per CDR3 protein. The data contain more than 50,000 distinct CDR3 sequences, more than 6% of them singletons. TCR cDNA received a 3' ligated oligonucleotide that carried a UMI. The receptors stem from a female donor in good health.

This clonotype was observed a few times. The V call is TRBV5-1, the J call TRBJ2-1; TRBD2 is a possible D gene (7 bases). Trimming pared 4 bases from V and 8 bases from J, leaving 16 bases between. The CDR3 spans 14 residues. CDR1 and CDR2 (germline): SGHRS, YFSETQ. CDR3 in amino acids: CASSQGGGPDEQFF. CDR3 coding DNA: TGCGCCAGCAGCCAAGGGGGGGGCCCCGATGAGCAGTTCTTC. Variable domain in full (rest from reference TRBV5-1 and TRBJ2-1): KAGVTQTPRYLIKTRGQQVTLSCSPISGHRSVSWYQQTPGQGLQFLFEYFSETQRNKGNFPGRFSGRQFSNSRSEMNVSTLELGDSALYLCASSQGGGPDEQFFGPGTRLTVL.

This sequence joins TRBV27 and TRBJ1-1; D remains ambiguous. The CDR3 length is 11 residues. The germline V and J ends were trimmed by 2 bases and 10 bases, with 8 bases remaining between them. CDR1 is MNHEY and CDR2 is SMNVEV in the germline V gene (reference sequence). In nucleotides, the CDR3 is TGTGCCAGCAGTTTACGGGCTGGAGCTTTCTTT. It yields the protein CASSLRAGAFF.

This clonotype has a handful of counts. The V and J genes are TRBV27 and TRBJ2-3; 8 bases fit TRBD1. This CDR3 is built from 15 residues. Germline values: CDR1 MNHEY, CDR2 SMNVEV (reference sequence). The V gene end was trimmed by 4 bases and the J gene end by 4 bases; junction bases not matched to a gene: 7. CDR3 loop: CASSSLQGGADTQYF. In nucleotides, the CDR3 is TGTGCCAGCAGTTCGCTACAGGGGGGCGCAGATACGCAGTATTTT.

CDR3 loop: CASSADRSNQPQHF. The CDR3 DNA sequence: TGTGCCAGCTCAGCGGACAGGAGCAATCAGCCCCAGCATTTT. The chain has TRBV18 and TRBJ1-5; TRBD1 agrees at 7 bases. The CDR3 covers 14 residues. The V gene end was trimmed by 5 bases and the J gene end by 1 base; junction bases not matched to a gene: 2. The germline V gene has CDR1 KGHSH and CDR2 LQKENI.

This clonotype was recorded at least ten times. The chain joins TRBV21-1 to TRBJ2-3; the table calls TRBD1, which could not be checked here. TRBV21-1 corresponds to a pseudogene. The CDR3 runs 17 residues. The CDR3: CASRRGDSDFSTDTQYF. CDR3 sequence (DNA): TGTGCCAGCAGGAGGGGGGACAGCGACTTCTCCACAGATACGCAGTATTTT.